The rows below give T cell receptor beta chains drawn from one sample of a study of cytomegalovirus exposure and HLA in healthy donors. Method: immunoSEQ multiplex PCR; TCRdb's copy keeps in-frame clones and lacks some. The data contain around 150,000 clones, 65% to 85% of them singletons. Sample: PBMCs. All receptors derive from a woman between 40 and 55 years old in good health and CMV-seropositive. Each CDR3 is given with its conserved first and last residue. A D gene is named only where the DNA matches it firmly. Some rows mark clone size as missing; the rest say once, few, many or name a class of expanded clone.

CDR3aa,CDR3nt,j_gene,d_gene,v_gene,abundance
CASSIVATAGNTIYF,TGTGCCAGTAGTATAGTGGCAACAGCTGGAAACACCATATATTTT,TRBJ1-3,-,TRBV19,-
CASSAQGSGELFF,TGTGCCAGCAGCGCACAGGGTTCCGGGGAGCTGTTTTTT,TRBJ2-2,-,TRBV7-6,-
CASSLFSQGNEQFF,TGCGCCAGCAGCTTGTTTTCGCAGGGGAATGAGCAGTTCTTC,TRBJ2-1,-,TRBV5-1,-
CASSVRGVSTDTQYF,TGCGCCAGCAGCGTCAGGGGCGTCAGCACAGATACGCAGTATTTT,TRBJ2-3,-,TRBV5-1,-
CARSSRGTSGSEQYF,TGTGCCAGAAGCTCCCGCGGGACTAGCGGGAGCGAGCAGTACTTC,TRBJ2-7,TRBD2,TRBV5-3,few
CASGSPRGYSNQPQHF,TGTGCTAGTGGTTCCCCCAGGGGATATAGCAATCAGCCCCAGCATTTT,TRBJ1-5,-,TRBV12-5,-
CASSVPGQNLSGANVLTF,TGTGCCAGCAGTGTACCCGGACAGAACCTCTCTGGGGCCAACGTCCTGACTTTC,TRBJ2-6,-,TRBV25-1,-
CASSLASTGYEQYF,TGTGCCAGCAGCTTAGCCTCGACAGGGTACGAGCAGTACTTC,TRBJ2-7,TRBD1,TRBV7-9,-
CASSRTFQETQYF,TGTGCCAGCAGCCGGACTTTCCAAGAGACCCAGTACTTC,TRBJ2-5,-,TRBV7-2,-
CASSSDRRGGNTIYF,TGTGCCAGCAGCTCAGACCGTCGAGGAGGAAACACCATATATTTT,TRBJ1-3,-,TRBV5-4,-
CASSYSTTASGNTIYF,TGTGCCAGCAGTTACTCGACGACAGCCTCTGGAAACACCATATATTTT,TRBJ1-3,-,TRBV6-5,-
CASSSSGANSPLHF,TGTGCCAGCAGTTCTTCAGGGGCCAATTCACCCCTCCACTTT,TRBJ1-6,-,TRBV6-6,-
CASSLLVEARGYTF,TGTGCCAGCAGCTTGTTGGTGGAGGCGCGCGGCTACACCTTC,TRBJ1-2,-,TRBV7-2,once
CASSLGGSGRAWETQYF,TGTGCCAGCAGCTTAGGAGGTAGCGGGAGGGCCTGGGAGACCCAGTACTTC,TRBJ2-5,TRBD2,TRBV11-2,-
CASSQPGQGNYGYTF,TGCGCCAGCAGCCAACCTGGACAGGGCAACTATGGCTACACCTTC,TRBJ1-2,TRBD1,TRBV4-1,-
CAIRKGQGSVSGTEAFF,TGTGCCATCAGGAAGGGGCAGGGGAGTGTTTCGGGCACTGAAGCTTTCTTT,TRBJ1-1,-,TRBV10-3,-
CASSSQGTANEKLFF,TGTGCCAGCAGTTCCCAGGGGACGGCTAATGAAAAACTGTTTTTT,TRBJ1-4,-,TRBV2,-
CASSRESKGYTF,TGTGCCAGCAGTCGGGAATCTAAGGGCTACACCTTC,TRBJ1-2,-,TRBV7-9,few